The present TCR beta chain was sequenced within a study of CXCR3-negative and CXCR3-positive naive CD8 T cells. The study's findings and limits: The study found more hydrophobic TRB CDR3s in CXCR3-positive naive cells than in CXCR3-negative naive cells. Comparably high diversity marked both naive subsets, whereas memory CD8+ cells had much lower diversity.

Of note for this clonotype: Its antigen remains unknown.

Naivety in CD8+ T cells corresponded to a CD45RO-CCR7+CD27+CD95- phenotype. Researchers prepared the TRB cDNA libraries using 5' RACE with UMI labels. TCRdb reprocessed the 5' RACE reads; each CDR3 protein has one entry and no DNA is given. The ten most abundant clones cover just under 0.5% of a sample with about 150,000 distinct CDR3 sequences. CDR1 and CDR2 (germline): DFQATT, SNEGSKA (reference sequence). The CDR3 loop spans 13 amino acids. The chain combines TRBV20-1 with TRBJ2-7; TCRdb's D call of TRBD1 is untestable without DNA. This TCR derives from a human donor in good health. Some clones in this sample may be carry-over from other donors' samples. The sequenced sample was naive CXCR3+ CD8+ T cells from blood. The subset denotes: CD45RO-CCR7+CD27+CD95- naive CD8+ T cells expressing CXCR3 (TNR3+). The CDR3: CSASSLADYEQYF.